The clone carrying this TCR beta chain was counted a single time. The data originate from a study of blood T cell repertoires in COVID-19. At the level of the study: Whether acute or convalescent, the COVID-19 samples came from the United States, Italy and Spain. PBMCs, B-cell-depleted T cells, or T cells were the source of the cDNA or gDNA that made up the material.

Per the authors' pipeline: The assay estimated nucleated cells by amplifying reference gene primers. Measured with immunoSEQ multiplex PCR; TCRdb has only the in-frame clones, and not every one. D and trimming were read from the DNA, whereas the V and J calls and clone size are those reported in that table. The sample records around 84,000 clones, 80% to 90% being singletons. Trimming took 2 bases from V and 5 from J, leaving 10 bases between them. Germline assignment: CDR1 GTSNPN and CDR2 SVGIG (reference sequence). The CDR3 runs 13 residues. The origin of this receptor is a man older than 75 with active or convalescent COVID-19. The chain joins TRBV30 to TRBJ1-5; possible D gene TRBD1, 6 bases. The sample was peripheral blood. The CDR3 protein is CAWSKGDHQPQHF. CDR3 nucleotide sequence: TGTGCCTGGAGTAAGGGGGACCATCAGCCCCAGCATTTT. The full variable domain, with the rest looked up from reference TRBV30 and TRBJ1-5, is SQTIHQWPATLVQPVGSPLSLECTVEGTSNPNLYWYRQAAGRGLQLLFYSVGIGQISSEVPQNLSASRPQDRQFILSSKKLLLSDSGFYLCAWSKGDHQPQHFGDGTRLSIL.